The rows below give T cell receptor beta chains drawn from one sample of a study of neurological immune-mediated disorders. MiXCR, applied by TCRdb to the 5' RACE reads, yields one record per CDR3 protein. The sample shows about 50,000 distinct CDR3 sequences, about 9.4% of them seen only once. Sequencing was done on a sample of PBMCs. Receptor source: a man aged 70-80 years with HTLV-1-associated myelopathy (HAM/TSP). Each CDR3 is given with its conserved first and last residue. A D gene is named only where the DNA matches it firmly. The size field is filled for only some rows; it gives once, few, many or a size class.

D gene	clone size	V gene	J gene	CDR3 DNA	CDR3 protein
NA	many	TRBV7-6	TRBJ1-3	TGTGCCAGCAGCCCGGACAGATCTGGAAACACCATATATTTT	CASSPDRSGNTIYF
TRBD1	many	TRBV7-9	TRBJ2-2	TGTGCCAGCACCCCGGACAGGGGGCAAGTCGGGGAGCTGTTTTTT	CASTPDRGQVGELFF
TRBD2	many	TRBV7-2	TRBJ2-3	TGTGCCAGCAGCGGTAGCGGGATCCTATCAACAGATACGCAGTATTTT	CASSGSGILSTDTQYF
NA	few	TRBV28	TRBJ1-3	TGTGCCAGCAGTTTTCGGGGTGGCTCTGGAAACACCATATATTTT	CASSFRGGSGNTIYF
NA	NA	TRBV4-1	TRBJ2-7	TGCGCCAGCAGCCAAGAGGGTGGGCTAGCGCTTTACGAGCAGTACTTC	CASSQEGGLALYEQYF
NA	many	TRBV10-3	TRBJ2-3	TGTGCCAGCGGGCGCGGGGCAGCGCTTTTAGATACGCAGTATTTT	CASGRGAALLDTQYF
NA	many	TRBV12-3/TRBV12-4	TRBJ2-7	TGTGCCAGCAGTTCAGGGGAGCGCCTATACGAGCAGTACTTC	CASSSGERLYEQYF
NA	many	TRBV28	TRBJ2-7	TGTGCCAGCAGTCCAGGGGGGCCCTACGAGCAGTACTTC	CASSPGGPYEQYF
NA	many	TRBV7-6	TRBJ1-6	TGTGCCAGCAGCTTATATTCCCCTGGCAGGGCCCGAAATTCACCCCTCCACTTT	CASSLYSPGRARNSPLHF
NA	many	TRBV10-3	TRBJ2-7	TGTGCCATCAGAACTCCCCTCGGCGACAGGATCGTTTACGAGCAGTACTTC	CAIRTPLGDRIVYEQYF
NA	many	TRBV7-9	TRBJ2-1	TGTGCCAGCAGCCCAAATGCAGGGTTCAGCGGGTCCATCCAGTTCTTC	CASSPNAGFSGSIQFF
TRBD1	many	TRBV12-3/TRBV12-4	TRBJ1-5	TGTGCCAGCAGCGGGACAGGGGATCGGCAGCCCCAGCATTTT	CASSGTGDRQPQHF
NA	many	TRBV7-2	TRBJ2-3	TGTGCCAGCAGCTTAGTGGCCAGGTGGATTGATACGCAGTATTTT	CASSLVARWIDTQYF
TRBD1	few	TRBV7-2	TRBJ2-1	TGTGCCAGCAGCTTATTGGGACAGGGTCACGGTGAGCAGTTCTTC	CASSLLGQGHGEQFF
NA	many	TRBV6-5	TRBJ2-3	TGTGCCAGCAGTTACCGACAGTATGCCACAGATACGCAGTATTTT	CASSYRQYATDTQYF
NA	many	TRBV20-1	TRBJ2-7	TGCAGTGCTTTGGACCTAATTTACGAGCAGTACTTC	CSALDLIYEQYF
NA	many	TRBV11-2	TRBJ1-5	TGTGCCAGCAGCTTAGATCGGGTTTCGCAGCCCCAGCATTTT	CASSLDRVSQPQHF
TRBD1	many	TRBV12-5	TRBJ1-2	TGTGCTAGTGGTTTGGTCCCCCCGGGACAGATCGTCTATGGCTACACCTTC	CASGLVPPGQIVYGYTF
NA	many	TRBV3-1	TRBJ2-1	TGTGCCAGCAGCCAAGGTAGGGGCCAGTACAATGAGCAGTTCTTC	CASSQGRGQYNEQFF
NA	NA	TRBV12-3/TRBV12-4	TRBJ2-3	TGTGCCAGCAGTTTCGGTCGCTGGCTCACAGATACGCAGTATTTT	CASSFGRWLTDTQYF
NA	many	TRBV28	TRBJ2-4	TGTGCCGTACAGTATCGGGGTCGAAACATTCAGTACTTC	CAVQYRGRNIQYF
TRBD1	many	TRBV24-1	TRBJ2-3	TGTGCCACCAGACCCGGGACAGGGGGCACAGATACGCAGTATTTT	CATRPGTGGTDTQYF
NA	many	TRBV7-2	TRBJ1-3	TGTGCCAGCAGCCTAACGACGCAGGGAAACACCATATATTTT	CASSLTTQGNTIYF
NA	NA	TRBV18	TRBJ1-5	TGTGCCAGCCCACCTGGGGCCCAAGGGACACAGCCCCAGCATTTT	CASPPGAQGTQPQHF
NA	many	TRBV10-3	TRBJ1-6	TGTGCCATCAGTGAGGGGCAGAACTCCTATAATTCACCCCTCCACTTT	CAISEGQNSYNSPLHF
NA	many	TRBV5-1	TRBJ1-1	TGCGCCAGCAGCCCCGATGGGATATCACAGAACACTGAAGCTTTCTTT	CASSPDGISQNTEAFF
NA	many	TRBV11-2	TRBJ2-1	TGTGCCAGCAGCTTTGGCCTCAATGAGCAGTTCTTC	CASSFGLNEQFF
NA	many	TRBV2	TRBJ2-7	TGTGCCAGCAGGGGGGGTACTAGCCACGAGCAGTACTTC	CASRGGTSHEQYF
NA	many	TRBV12-3/TRBV12-4	TRBJ2-1	TGTGCCAGCAGCCCCGGGGGGCGGGAAAGGGGGTACAATGAGCAGTTCTTC	CASSPGGRERGYNEQFF
TRBD2	many	TRBV20-1	TRBJ2-7	TGCAGTGCTCTCACTAGCGGTAGCTCCTACGAGCAGTACTTC	CSALTSGSSYEQYF
NA	few	TRBV5-5	TRBJ1-2	TGTGCCAGCAGCTCAGACCTATATGGCTACACCTTC	CASSSDLYGYTF
TRBD1	many	TRBV20-1	TRBJ2-7	TGCAGTGCTAGAGTGACGGGACAGGCGTTTGAGCAGTACTTC	CSARVTGQAFEQYF
NA	NA	TRBV20-1	TRBJ2-1	TGCAGTGCCGCCGTCAGGCGAGGGGTAACTAATGAGCAGTTCTTC	CSAAVRRGVTNEQFF
TRBD1	many	TRBV6-5	TRBJ1-1	TGTGCCAGCAGAAGAACGGGACAGGGCCTCCTTGGGGCTTTCTTT	CASRRTGQGLLGAFF
NA	many	TRBV7-6	TRBJ2-6	TGTGCCAGCAGCCAGGAGGACGCCGCGTCCTCTGGGGCCAACGTCCTGACTTTC	CASSQEDAASSGANVLTF
TRBD2	many	TRBV7-9	TRBJ2-1	TGTGCCAGCAGCCTGAGACTAGCGCTCATCTTC	CASSLRLALIF
TRBD1	many	TRBV7-2	TRBJ1-2	TGTGCCAGCAGCTCTGGAACAGGGGGGTCGGAGTACACCTTC	CASSSGTGGSEYTF
TRBD1	many	TRBV20-1	TRBJ2-3	TGCAGTGCTAGAGATCCAGGACAGGGCGGAACAGATACGCAGTATTTT	CSARDPGQGGTDTQYF
NA	many	TRBV12-3/TRBV12-4	TRBJ2-1	TGTGCCAGCGCCGGGCTTTTCTACAATGAGCAGTTCTTC	CASAGLFYNEQFF
NA	NA	TRBV6-5	TRBJ1-6	TGTGCCAGCAGTTACAATCCGACGGAGGGTTCACCCCTCCACTTT	CASSYNPTEGSPLHF
NA	many	TRBV20-1	TRBJ2-7	TGCAGTGCCCTGCGCAGGGAATCGGCCGAGCAGTACTTC	CSALRRESAEQYF
TRBD1	many	TRBV7-8	TRBJ1-5	TGTGCCAGCAGCTGGGACAGGCGACGGGGGAGCAATCAGCCCCAGCATTTT	CASSWDRRRGSNQPQHF
NA	many	TRBV5-1	TRBJ2-3	TGCGCCAGCGGGGAGGATACGCAGTATTTT	CASGEDTQYF
NA	NA	TRBV10-3	TRBJ2-3	TGTGCCTTCAGTGGGTCTGTGGGGCGTGTAGATACGCAGTATTTT	CAFSGSVGRVDTQYF
NA	many	TRBV5-5	TRBJ2-3	TGTGCCAGCTCGGTGGCCCCCCTGGATACGCAGTATTTT	CASSVAPLDTQYF
NA	many	TRBV5-1	TRBJ1-4	TGCGCCAGCAGCTTGGAGGGGTTAGTTAATGAAAAACTGTTTTTT	CASSLEGLVNEKLFF
NA	many	TRBV12-3/TRBV12-4	TRBJ1-5	TGTGCCAGCAGTCGACAGGCTCATCAGCCCCAGCATTTT	CASSRQAHQPQHF
TRBD2	many	TRBV5-6	TRBJ2-5	TGTGCCAGCAGCTCTAGCGGGAAAGAGACCCAGTACTTC	CASSSSGKETQYF
NA	many	TRBV12-3/TRBV12-4	TRBJ2-5	TGTGCCAGCAGTTTTGGAGAACAAGAGACCCAGTACTTC	CASSFGEQETQYF